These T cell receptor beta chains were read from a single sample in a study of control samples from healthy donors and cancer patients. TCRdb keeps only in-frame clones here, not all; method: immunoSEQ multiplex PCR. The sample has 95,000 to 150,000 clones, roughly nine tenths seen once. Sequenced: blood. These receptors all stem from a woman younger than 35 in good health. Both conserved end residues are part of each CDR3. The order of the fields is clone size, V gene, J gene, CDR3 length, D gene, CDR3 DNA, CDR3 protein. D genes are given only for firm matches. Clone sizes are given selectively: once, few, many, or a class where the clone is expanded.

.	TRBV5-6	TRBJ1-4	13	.	TGTGCCAGCAGCTGGCTCAACACAGGAAAACTGTTTTTT	CASSWLNTGKLFF
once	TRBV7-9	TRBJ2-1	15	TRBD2	TGTGCCAGCAGCTATGGACTAGCGTTCTACAATGAGCAGTTCTTC	CASSYGLAFYNEQFF
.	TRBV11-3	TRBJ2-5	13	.	TGTGCCAGCAGCCCCGGGGCCCAAGAGACCCAGTACTTC	CASSPGAQETQYF
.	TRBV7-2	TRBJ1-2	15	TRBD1	TGTGCCAGCAGCTTAGATGGGTGGGCAGGGGGTGGCTACACCTTC	CASSLDGWAGGGYTF
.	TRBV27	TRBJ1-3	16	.	TGTGCCAGCAGTCCCTCCAGGGGCGAAGCGGGAAACACCATATATTTT	CASSPSRGEAGNTIYF
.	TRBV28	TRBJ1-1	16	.	TGTGCCAGCAGTCGGAAGGGGTTCCGGTTGAACACTGAAGCTTTCTTT	CASSRKGFRLNTEAFF
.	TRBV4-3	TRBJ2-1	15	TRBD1	TGCGCCAGCAGAGCCCGGACAGGGACATACAATGAGCAGTTCTTC	CASRARTGTYNEQFF
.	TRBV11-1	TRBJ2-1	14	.	TGTGCCAGCAGCTTAGAGGTTATCGGCAATGAGCAGTTCTTC	CASSLEVIGNEQFF
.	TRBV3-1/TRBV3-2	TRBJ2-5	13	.	TGTGCCAGCAGCCAAGCGATAGGGGAGACCCAGTACTTC	CASSQAIGETQYF
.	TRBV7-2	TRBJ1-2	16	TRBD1	TGTGCCAGCAGCTTAGTAGGAGGACAGGTTTCGTATGGCTACACCTTC	CASSLVGGQVSYGYTF
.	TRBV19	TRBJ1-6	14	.	TGTGCCAGTAGCAATACAGGGTTCGATTCACCCCTCCACTTT	CASSNTGFDSPLHF
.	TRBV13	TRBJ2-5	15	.	TGTGCCAGCAGCTTAGTAGGGCAGGGGCAAGAGACCCAGTACTTC	CASSLVGQGQETQYF
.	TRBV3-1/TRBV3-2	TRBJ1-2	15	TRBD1	TGTGCCAGCAGCCAAGACTTGGACAGGGGCTATGGCTACACCTTC	CASSQDLDRGYGYTF
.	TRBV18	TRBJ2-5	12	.	TGTGCCAGCTCAAGAAACGGGGAGACCCAGTACTTC	CASSRNGETQYF
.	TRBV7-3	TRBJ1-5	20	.	TGTGCCAGCAGCTTAACCGTACCCGGACACAGTATAGCGGGCAATCAGCCCCAGCATTTT	CASSLTVPGHSIAGNQPQHF
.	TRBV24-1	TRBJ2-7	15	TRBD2	TGTGCCACCAGTGATAGGACTAGCGGGATATACGAGCAGTACTTC	CATSDRTSGIYEQYF
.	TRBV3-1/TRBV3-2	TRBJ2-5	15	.	TGTGCCAGCACCAACCGTGGAGGGGGACAAGAGACCCAGTACTTC	CASTNRGGGQETQYF
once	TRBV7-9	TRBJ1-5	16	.	TGTGCCAGCATCCAAGGGGGGGCTGAGGAATATCAGCCCCAGCATTTT	CASIQGGAEEYQPQHF
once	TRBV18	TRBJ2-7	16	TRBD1	TGTGCCAGCTCACCACTCCAGGACAGGGTTAAAGACGAGCAGTACTTC	CASSPLQDRVKDEQYF
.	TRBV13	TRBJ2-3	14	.	TGTGCCAGCAGCTTAGGAGGGGGGCCAGATACGCAGTATTTT	CASSLGGGPDTQYF
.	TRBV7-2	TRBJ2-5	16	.	TGTGCCAGCAGCCCTGGGGGGGGACACAGACAAGAGACCCAGTACTTC	CASSPGGGHRQETQYF
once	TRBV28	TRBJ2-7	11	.	TGTGCCAGCAGTTCGTGGGGGGAGCAGTACTTC	CASSSWGEQYF
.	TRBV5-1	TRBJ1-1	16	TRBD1	TGCGCCAGCAGTCCGGTTGCAGGACAGGGGAACACTGAAGCTTTCTTT	CASSPVAGQGNTEAFF
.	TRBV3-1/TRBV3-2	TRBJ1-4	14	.	TGTGCCAGCAGCCAAGAACGCCGGGGGAAAAAACTGTTTTTT	CASSQERRGKKLFF
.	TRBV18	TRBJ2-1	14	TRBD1	TGTGCCAGTCTACGACAGGGCGCCTACAATGAGCAGTTCTTC	CASLRQGAYNEQFF
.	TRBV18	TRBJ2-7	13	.	TGTGCCAGCTCAGACAGGTCCTCCTACGAGCAGTACTTC	CASSDRSSYEQYF
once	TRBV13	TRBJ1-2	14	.	TGTGCCAGCAGCTTGGAATCGAGGCGTGATGGCTACACCTTC	CASSLESRRDGYTF
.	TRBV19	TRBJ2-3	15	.	TGTGCCAGTAGTACCCCTGGAATTCCTTATCATACGCAGTATTTT	CASSTPGIPYHTQYF
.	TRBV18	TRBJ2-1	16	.	TGTGCCAGCTCACCACCCGATGGAACCTCCTACAATGAGCAGTTCTTC	CASSPPDGTSYNEQFF
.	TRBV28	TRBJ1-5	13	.	TGTGCCAGCAGTTTCGTTTCGGGGCAGCCCCAGCATTTT	CASSFVSGQPQHF
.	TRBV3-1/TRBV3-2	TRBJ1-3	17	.	TGTGCCAGCAGCCAAGAAGTTGCCCACAACTCTGGAAACACCATATATTTT	CASSQEVAHNSGNTIYF
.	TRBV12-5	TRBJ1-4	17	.	TGTGCTAGTGGTTTGACACGAGATCAGGGGACTAATGAAAAACTGTTTTTT	CASGLTRDQGTNEKLFF
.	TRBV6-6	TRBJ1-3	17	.	TGTGCCAGCAGTGGATCAGGCGACGGGAGCTCTGGAAACACCATATATTTT	CASSGSGDGSSGNTIYF
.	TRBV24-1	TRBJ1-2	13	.	TGTGCCACCAGTGATTTGCCAGGGAAAGGCTACACCTTC	CATSDLPGKGYTF
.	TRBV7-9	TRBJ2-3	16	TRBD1	TGTGCCAGCAGCCGTACGGGACAGCTTTCCACAGATACGCAGTATTTT	CASSRTGQLSTDTQYF
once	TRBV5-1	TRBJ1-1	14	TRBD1	TGCGCCAGCAGCCCGGGACAGTGGAACACTGAAGCTTTCTTT	CASSPGQWNTEAFF
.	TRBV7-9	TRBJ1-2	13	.	TGTGCCAGCAGCTTTTCCGCCTACTATGGCTACACCTTC	CASSFSAYYGYTF
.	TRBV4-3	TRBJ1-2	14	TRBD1	TGCGCCAGCAGCTCAACCGGGACAGCCTATGGCTACACCTTC	CASSSTGTAYGYTF